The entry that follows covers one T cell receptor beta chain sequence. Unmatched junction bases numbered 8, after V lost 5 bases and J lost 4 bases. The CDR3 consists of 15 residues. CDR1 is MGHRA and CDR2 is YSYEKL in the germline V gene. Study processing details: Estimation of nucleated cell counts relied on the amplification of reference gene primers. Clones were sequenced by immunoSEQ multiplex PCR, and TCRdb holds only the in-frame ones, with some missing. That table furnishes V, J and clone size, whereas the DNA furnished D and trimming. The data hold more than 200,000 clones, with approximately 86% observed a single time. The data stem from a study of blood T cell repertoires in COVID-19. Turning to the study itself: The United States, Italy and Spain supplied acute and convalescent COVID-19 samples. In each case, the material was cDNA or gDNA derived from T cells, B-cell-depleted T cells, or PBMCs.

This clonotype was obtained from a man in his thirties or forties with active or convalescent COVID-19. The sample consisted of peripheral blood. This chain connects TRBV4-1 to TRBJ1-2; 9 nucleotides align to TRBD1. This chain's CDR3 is CASSNAGTGTYGYTF. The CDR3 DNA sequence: TGCGCCAGCAGCAACGCCGGGACAGGGACCTATGGCTACACCTTC.